Presented here are 22 T cell receptor beta chains from one specimen sequenced in a study of OX40 agonist ivuxolimab in advanced cancers. Clones were read by immunoSEQ multiplex PCR, and TCRdb kept only the in-frame ones, dropping some. Found here are more than 80,000 clones, 91% of them singletons; the top ten hold 8% to 9.5%. Sequencing was performed on CD4+ or CD8+ T cells sorted from blood, taken in a trial of the OX40 agonist ivuxolimab. The origin of the receptors is an adult with an advanced solid tumor such as melanoma, head and neck, liver or kidney cancer.

The chain recombines TRBV28 with TRBJ2-2, with D perhaps TRBD1 (5 bases). V lost 5 bases and J 2 bases, leaving 9 bases between the germline ends. The CDR3 has 14 amino acids. Germline lookup yields CDR1 MDHEN and CDR2 SYDVKM. The CDR3 coding sequence is TGTGCCAGCAGTGTAAGGGGAAACACCGGGGAGCTGTTTTTT. Its protein is CASSVRGNTGELFF.

V is TRBV19 and J is TRBJ2-1, with TRBD1 matching over 8 bases. The length of the CDR3 is 14 residues. Germline values: CDR1 LNHDA, CDR2 SQIVND (reference sequence). V trimming: 6 bases; J trimming: 8 bases; junction bases outside the gene matches: 9. This chain's CDR3 is CASSLLDRGDEQFF. The CDR3 region has the DNA TGTGCCAGTAGCCTCCTAGACAGGGGCGATGAGCAGTTCTTC.

The chain has TRBV19 and TRBJ2-7, with D possibly matching TRBD2 (5 bases). The CDR3 totals 14 residues. Germline V CDR1 and CDR2: LNHDA, SQIVND (reference sequence). V lost 1 base to trimming and J lost 2 bases, with 9 bases between them. The CDR3 DNA reads as TGTGCCAGTAGTATAGGCGGGCAAACCTACGAGCAGTACTTC. This codes for CASSIGGQTYEQYF. Using reference TRBV19 and TRBJ2-7 for the parts outside the CDR3, the full variable domain is DGGITQSPKYLFRKEGQNVTLSCEQNLNHDAMYWYRQDPGQGLRLIYYSQIVNDFQKGDIAEGYSVSREKKESFPLTVTSAQKNPTAFYLCASSIGGQTYEQYFGPGTRLTVT.

This clone was detected a few times. The chain recombines TRBV28 with TRBJ1-1; tentatively, D is TRBD1 (5 bases). This CDR3 has 14 residues. Germline CDR1 and CDR2: MDHEN and SYDVKM. V lost 6 bases and J lost 5, with 16 bases in between. CDR3 sequence (DNA): TGTGCCAGCAGACTCCCCACAGGCATTACTGAAGCTTTCTTT. This encodes CASRLPTGITEAFF.

V usage is TRBV10-3 and J usage is TRBJ1-4, with D perhaps matching TRBD1 (5 bases). Looked up from germline, CDR1 is ENHRY and CDR2 is SYGVKD. The CDR3 extends over 16 amino acids. V was pared by 0 bases and J by 1 base, with 9 bases between. In nucleotides, the CDR3 is TGTGCCATCAGTGAGTCCGGGGCGGTAACTAATGAAAAACTGTTTTTT. Translating it yields CAISESGAVTNEKLFF.

This clone is a singleton in its sample. The chain recombines TRBV6-5 with TRBJ2-1; the match to TRBD2 covers 9 bases. Germline V gene lookup returns CDR1 MNHEY and CDR2 SVGAGI. J lost 6 bases, V lost 4 bases, and 10 bases had no gene match. CDR3 length: 16 residues. CDR3 sequence reads: CASSSRGSGRGNEQFF. CDR3 in DNA: TGTGCCAGCAGTTCCCGGGGTAGCGGGAGAGGCAATGAGCAGTTCTTC.

The chain uses TRBV27 and TRBJ2-5; TRBD1 or TRBD2 may be the D gene (6 bases each). The CDR3 consists of 15 residues. The V end was cut by 1 base, the J end by 5 bases, with 14 bases between. Germline CDR1 reads MNHEY; CDR2 reads SMNVEV (reference sequence). The CDR3 loop is CASSLLGTGGETQYF. In DNA form, the CDR3 reads TGTGCCAGCAGTTTATTAGGCACCGGGGGCGAGACCCAGTACTTC.

This clone is a singleton in its sample. This sequence joins TRBV6-6 and TRBJ2-7; D may match TRBD1 or TRBD2 (5 bases each). CDR1 and CDR2 from the germline V gene are MNHNY and SVGAGI (reference sequence). Trimming left V 6 bases short and J 0 bases short, with 15 bases between. The CDR3 consists of 15 residues. CDR3 DNA sequence: TGTGCCAGCAGAGTACCGGGACCGAACTCCTACGAGCAGTACTTC. This codes for CASRVPGPNSYEQYF.

The rearrangement joins TRBV5-1 to TRBJ2-3; 14 positions agree with TRBD2. The CDR3 is 19 residues long. J lost 0 bases, V lost 4 bases, and 10 bases had no gene match. Germline-derived CDR1 and CDR2 are SGHRS and YFSETQ. The chain's CDR3 is CASSEAPGLAGASTDTQYF. The CDR3 DNA sequence: TGCGCCAGCAGCGAGGCCCCGGGACTAGCGGGAGCCAGCACAGATACGCAGTATTTT.

The V gene is TRBV7-9, the J gene TRBJ2-2; TRBD2 aligns across 7 bases. This CDR3 spans 13 amino acids. Germline values: CDR1 SEHNR, CDR2 FQNEAQ (reference sequence). Unmatched junction bases numbered 2, after V lost 8 bases and J lost 2 bases. Here the CDR3 reads CASLAENTGELFF. The DNA for the CDR3 is TGTGCCAGCCTAGCGGAAAACACCGGGGAGCTGTTTTTT.

In the case of this clone: This sample includes further DNA sequences coding for the same CDR3. The rearrangement uses TRBV27 and TRBJ2-5; no clear D. The germline V gene encodes CDR1 MNHEY and CDR2 SMNVEV (reference sequence). With 2 bases removed from V and 4 bases from J, the gap between germline ends came to 2 bases. There are 11 residues in the CDR3. Here the CDR3 DNA reads TGTGCCAGCAGTTTAGGAGAGACCCAGTACTTC. This gives the protein CASSLGETQYF.

The V call is TRBV5-5, the J call TRBJ1-2; TRBD1 matches at 7 bases. The CDR3 is 14 amino acids. Germline assignment: CDR1 SGHKS and CDR2 YYEKEE (reference sequence). With 0 bases clipped from V and 8 bases from J, the junction kept 7 bases outside the gene matches. CDR3 protein: CASSLAQGSSGYTF. For the CDR3, the DNA is TGTGCCAGCAGCTTGGCACAGGGGTCCTCCGGCTACACCTTC.

The chain couples TRBV11-3 to TRBJ2-7, with 8 bases aligning to TRBD2. Germline trimming cut 3 bases from V and 5 bases from J; bases unmatched to any gene: 9. This CDR3 has 15 amino acids. Germline V gene sequence: CDR1 SGHNT, CDR2 YENEEA. Here the CDR3 reads CASSLGASGFNEQYF. The CDR3 DNA is TGTGCCAGCAGCTTGGGAGCTAGCGGGTTCAACGAGCAGTACTTC.

The V gene is TRBV19, the J gene TRBJ1-4; 8 nucleotides match TRBD1. CDR1 and CDR2 from the germline V gene are LNHDA and SQIVND (reference sequence). The CDR3 loop spans 14 amino acids. Trimming at V came to 3 bases and at J to 3 bases, leaving 0 bases not matched to a gene. The CDR3 nucleotides read TGTGCCAGTAGTATCAGGGGGCCTAATGAAAAACTGTTTTTT. Protein sequence: CASSIRGPNEKLFF.

The chain uses TRBV11-3 and TRBJ2-2; D is uncertain. Trimming took 5 bases from V and 6 from J, leaving 10 bases between them. This CDR3 is 13 amino acids long. Germline V gene sequence: CDR1 SGHNT, CDR2 YENEEA. The CDR3 coding sequence is TGTGCCAGCAGCCCGCGCGGTTCCGGGGAGCTGTTTTTT. This translates into CASSPRGSGELFF.

This clone was observed a handful of times. The rearrangement uses TRBV6-1 and TRBJ2-3; the D gene is possibly TRBD2 (6 bases). The CDR3 sequence is 15 residues long. V lost 5 bases and J lost 0, with 12 bases in between. Germline V lookup: CDR1 MNHNS, CDR2 SASEGT. CDR3 sequence: CASSHRGYSTDTQYF. The CDR3 region has the DNA TGTGCCAGCAGTCACCGGGGGTATAGCACAGATACGCAGTATTTT.

The chain couples TRBV9 to TRBJ2-7, with TRBD2 matching 10 bases. This CDR3 has 15 residues. V shed 0 bases, J shed 6 bases, and the junction held 6 bases outside the gene matches. Germline V gene sequence: CDR1 SGDLS, CDR2 YYNGEE. CDR3 residues: CASSVEELAGVEQYF. For the CDR3, the DNA is TGTGCCAGCAGCGTAGAGGAGCTAGCGGGAGTCGAGCAGTACTTC.

The V and J genes are TRBV4-2 and TRBJ2-7; 8 bases align to TRBD2. Trimming took 0 bases from V and 2 from J; bases not matched to a gene: 3. This CDR3 is 15 amino acids long. Germline CDR1 is LGHNA and CDR2 is YNFKEQ. The CDR3 DNA sequence: TGTGCCAGCAGCCAAGAACGCGGGAGGACCTACGAGCAGTACTTC. Protein sequence: CASSQERGRTYEQYF.

The chain recombines TRBV18 with TRBJ1-2; the match to TRBD1 covers 9 bases. Germline CDR1 and CDR2: KGHSH and LQKENI. The trim removed 1 base at V and 4 bases at J, leaving 4 bases unmatched. CDR3 length: 15 residues. The chain's CDR3 is CASSPRTGDSYGYTF. CDR3 in DNA: TGTGCCAGCTCACCACGGACAGGGGACAGCTATGGCTACACCTTC.

The CDR3 reads CASSSDRTYEQYF. The CDR3 nucleotides read TGTGCCAGCAGCTCGGACCGAACCTACGAGCAGTACTTC. V is TRBV11-2 and J is TRBJ2-7; D gene ambiguous. The CDR3 sequence is 13 residues long. Trimming stripped 4 bases from V and 2 bases from J, with 9 bases between. Germline V CDR1 and CDR2: SGHAT, FQNNGV.

CDR3 DNA: TGTGCCAGCACGGGCGTCGTGGTTTCCGGGGAGCTGTTTTTT. Encoded protein: CASTGVVVSGELFF. The gene calls are TRBV2 and TRBJ2-2; D call uncertain. Germline V gene sequence: CDR1 SNHLY, CDR2 FYNNEI. The ends were cut back, 7 bases at V and 6 bases at J, with 15 bases in the middle. The CDR3 has 14 amino acids.

V usage is TRBV9 and J usage is TRBJ2-7, with TRBD1 identical over 8 bases. The trim removed 2 bases at V and 4 bases at J, leaving 5 bases unmatched. Looked up from germline, CDR1 is SGDLS and CDR2 is YYNGEE. This CDR3 has 14 residues. The CDR3 loop reads CASSVTGELYEQYF. As DNA, the CDR3 is TGTGCCAGCAGCGTGACAGGGGAGTTATACGAGCAGTACTTC.